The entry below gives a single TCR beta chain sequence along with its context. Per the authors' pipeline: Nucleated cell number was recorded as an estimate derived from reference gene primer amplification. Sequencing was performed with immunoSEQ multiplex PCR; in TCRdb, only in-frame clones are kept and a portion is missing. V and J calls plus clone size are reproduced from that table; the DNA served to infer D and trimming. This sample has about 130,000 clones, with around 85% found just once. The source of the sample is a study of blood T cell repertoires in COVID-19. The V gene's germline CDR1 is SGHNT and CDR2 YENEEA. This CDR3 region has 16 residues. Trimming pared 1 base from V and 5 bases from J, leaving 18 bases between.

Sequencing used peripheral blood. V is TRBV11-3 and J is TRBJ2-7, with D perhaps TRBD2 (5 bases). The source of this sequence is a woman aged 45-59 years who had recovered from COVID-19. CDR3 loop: CASSLGGFGQAHEQYF. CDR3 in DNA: TGTGCCAGCAGCTTAGGAGGGTTCGGGCAGGCCCACGAGCAGTACTTC. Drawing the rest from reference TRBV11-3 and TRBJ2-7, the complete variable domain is EAGVVQSPRYKIIEKKQPVAFWCNPISGHNTLYWYLQNLGQGPELLIRYENEEAVDDSQLPKDRFSAERLKGVDSTLKIQPAELGDSAVYLCASSLGGFGQAHEQYFGPGTRLTVT.